Listed below are T cell receptor beta chains from one sample, sequenced in a study of blood T cell repertoires in COVID-19. Clones were read by immunoSEQ multiplex PCR, and TCRdb kept only the in-frame ones, dropping some. Among 120,000 to 150,000 clones, around nine tenths were seen once, and the ten largest hold about 9.4%. The source material was peripheral blood. The receptors here all came from a woman aged 50 to 60 with active or convalescent COVID-19. Each CDR3 is given with its conserved first and last residue.

TRBV28	TRBJ2-7	CASSASPGEQYF
TRBV9	TRBJ2-5	CASSVDSGTQGGTQYF
TRBV19	TRBJ2-7	CASSPRGSGYEQYF
TRBV18	TRBJ1-1	CASSPLDRGLSTEAFF
TRBV29-1	TRBJ2-6	CSVGTGTGANVLTF
TRBV9	TRBJ1-3	CASSVAPPQGYSGNTIYF
TRBV18	TRBJ1-1	CASSPRQGDTEAFF
TRBV10-3	TRBJ2-7	CAISGGPPSYEQYF
TRBV10-2	TRBJ2-7	CASSVQREQYF
TRBV18	TRBJ1-2	CASSPIVDRGPNGGYTF
TRBV7-3	TRBJ2-3	CASSRTSGIQDTQYF